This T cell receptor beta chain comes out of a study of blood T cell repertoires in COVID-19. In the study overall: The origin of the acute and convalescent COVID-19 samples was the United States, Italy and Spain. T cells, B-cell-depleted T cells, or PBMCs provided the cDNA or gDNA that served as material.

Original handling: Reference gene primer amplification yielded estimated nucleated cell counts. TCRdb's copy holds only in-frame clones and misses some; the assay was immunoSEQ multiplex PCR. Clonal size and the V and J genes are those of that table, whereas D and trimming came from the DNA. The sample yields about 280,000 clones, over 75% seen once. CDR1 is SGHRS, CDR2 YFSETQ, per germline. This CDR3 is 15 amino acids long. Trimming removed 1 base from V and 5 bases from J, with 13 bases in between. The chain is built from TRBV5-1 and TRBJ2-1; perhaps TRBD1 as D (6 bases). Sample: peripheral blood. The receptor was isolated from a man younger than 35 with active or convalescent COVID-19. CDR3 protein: CASSLPAGANNEQFF. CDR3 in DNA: TGCGCCAGCAGCTTGCCCGCAGGGGCAAACAATGAGCAGTTCTTC.